This TCR beta chain was retrieved from a study of T cell clonotyping in hematopoietic cell transplantation. General study points: After transplant, recipient diversity fell while pathologically expanded clonotypes grew through day 180. CD4 and CD8 repertoire contributions could not be separated without sorting. Few recipient clonotypes overlapped donors; over 97% were de novo at given depth.

Comment on this clone: Its target is unknown.

Germline V gives CDR1 SGHTA, CDR2 FQGNSA. The CDR3 length is 18 residues. V lost 5 bases to trimming and J lost 2 bases; unmatched junction nucleotides: 10. Assay used: immunoSEQ multiplex PCR; TCRdb lists only in-frame clones, some missing. In the table there are some 16,000 clones, around nine tenths of which are singletons. The V call is TRBV7-2, the J call TRBJ2-5; 14 bases are a match to TRBD2. The source material was peripheral blood mononuclear cells. The origin of this receptor is a man in his forties in good health. Some clones in this sample may be carry-over from other donors' samples. The CDR3 here is CASSQRGLAGVGQETQYF. CDR3 DNA: TGTGCCAGCAGCCAGCGGGGACTAGCGGGAGTAGGGCAAGAGACCCAGTACTTC.